What follows are 25 T cell receptor beta chains derived from one specimen sequenced in a study of blood T cells in healthy people across ages. A second roughly 7 to 11 cycle PCR used barcoded and J-beta primers. A single record per CDR3 protein comes from TCRdb applying MiXCR to the 5' RACE reads. Counted here are about 800,000 distinct CDR3 sequences, roughly 64% occurring once; the ten biggest clones make up 22%. What was sequenced was blood. The receptors derive from a man aged 25 to 45 in good health.

This clonotype was seen a handful of times. The chain carries TRBV7-2 and TRBJ1-1, with D unclear. Germline V gives CDR1 SGHTA, CDR2 FQGNSA. The ends were cut back, 4 bases at V and 1 base at J, with 13 bases in the middle. The CDR3 is made up of 15 amino acids. This chain's CDR3 is CASSWQGSRNTEAFF. The DNA for the CDR3 is TGTGCCAGCAGCTGGCAAGGGTCGCGGAACACTGAAGCTTTCTTT.

The genes are TRBV11-2 and TRBJ2-1; weak D call: TRBD1 (6 bases). CDR3 length equals 16 residues. Germline-derived CDR1 and CDR2 are SGHAT and FQNNGV. The V end lost 2 bases, the J end lost 4 bases, and 15 bases lay between the germline ends. CDR3 protein: CASSLSRQEEYNEQFF. The CDR3 DNA reads TGTGCCAGCAGCTTATCTCGACAGGAGGAGTACAATGAGCAGTTCTTC.

The V gene is TRBV20-1, the J gene TRBJ2-1; either TRBD1 or TRBD2 may supply D (6 bases each). Germline-derived CDR1 and CDR2 are DFQATT and SNEGSKA (reference sequence). The CDR3 spans 16 residues. With 3 bases removed from V and 0 bases from J, the gap between germline ends came to 15 bases. The CDR3 region is CSASGGIGSSYNEQFF. CDR3 sequence (DNA): TGCAGTGCTAGCGGGGGCATTGGGAGCTCCTACAATGAGCAGTTCTTC.

This chain joins TRBV7-2 and TRBJ2-7, with D tentatively TRBD2 (6 bases). The J call may be mistaken, given a closer DNA end match to TRBJ2-5. The length of the CDR3 is 18 residues. Germline V gene sequence: CDR1 SGHTA, CDR2 FQGNSA. The CDR3 DNA sequence: TGTGCCAGCAGCTTACTTCCCGGGCTACCGGGAGCGGAAGAGACCCAGTACTTC. Residues: CASSLLPGLPGAEETQYF.

This clonotype was detected only once. The chain joins TRBV6-2 or TRBV6-3 to TRBJ2-7; 7 positions match TRBD2. Germline CDR1 is MNHEY and CDR2 is SVGEGT. The CDR3 consists of 14 residues. V lost 2 bases to trimming and J lost 3 bases; unmatched junction nucleotides: 4. Here the CDR3 DNA reads TGTGCCAGCAGTTACCAAGCGGGGCTCTACGAGCAGTACTTC. Translating it yields CASSYQAGLYEQYF.

The sample holds many counts of this clonotype. The chain uses TRBV20-1 and TRBJ2-1; no reliable D call. The CDR3 sequence is 12 residues long. The germline V gene encodes CDR1 DFQATT and CDR2 SNEGSKA (reference sequence). DNA for the CDR3: TGCAGCTACCAGAACGAATACAATGAGCAGTTCTTC. Protein product: CSYQNEYNEQFF.

The V and J genes are TRBV3-1 and TRBJ2-4, with 15 bases lining up with TRBD2. V was pared by 4 bases and J by 9 bases, with 4 bases of the junction left unmatched. The CDR3 totals 15 residues. Per the germline V gene, CDR1 is LGHDT and CDR2 is YNNKEL (reference sequence). The CDR3 DNA reads as TGTGCCAGCAGCCGAAGGACTAGCGGGAGGGTCATTCAGTACTTC. This sequence encodes CASSRRTSGRVIQYF.

The chain recombines TRBV29-1 with TRBJ1-1; no reliable D call. The V gene's germline CDR1 is SQVTM and CDR2 ANQGSEA. Trimming stripped 5 bases from V and 1 base from J, with 8 bases between. The CDR3 runs to 12 residues. CDR3 nucleotides: TGCAGCGTTTCCAGAGGGAACACTGAAGCTTTCTTT. Residues: CSVSRGNTEAFF. Supplemented by reference TRBV29-1 and TRBJ1-1, the full variable domain reads SAVISQKPSRDICQRGTSLTIQCQVDSQVTMMFWYRQQPGQSLTLIATANQGSEATYESGFVIDKFPISRPNLTFSTLTVSNMSPEDSSIYLCSVSRGNTEAFFGQGTRLTVV.

In this sample, this clonotype turned up a few times. This sequence joins TRBV7-8 and TRBJ2-5, with 8 bases fitting TRBD1. The last part of the DNA fits TRBJ2-7 better; the J call may be wrong. This CDR3 contains 16 residues. The germline CDR1 and CDR2 sequences are SGHVS and FQNEAQ. CDR3: CASSRWDRRSSYEQYF. Here the CDR3 DNA reads TGTGCCAGCAGCCGATGGGACAGGCGGAGCTCCTACGAGCAGTACTTC.

This clonotype was picked up one time. The chain carries TRBV6-1 and TRBJ2-7, with TRBD1 identical over 7 bases. CDR3 size: 15 residues. Germline lookup yields CDR1 MNHNS and CDR2 SASEGT. V lost 0 bases, J lost 3 bases, and 5 bases stayed unmatched. The CDR3: CASSEAVRQGYEQYF. CDR3 nucleotides: TGTGCCAGCAGTGAAGCGGTACGACAGGGCTACGAGCAGTACTTC.

The V and J genes are TRBV29-1 and TRBJ2-5; 8 positions agree with TRBD1. The CDR3 extends over 13 amino acids. Germline loops: CDR1 SQVTM, CDR2 ANQGSEA. The V and J ends lost 6 bases and 5 bases, in that order; junction bases with no gene match: 8. CDR3 bases: TGCAGCGTGGTCGACAGGGGTAACGAGACCCAGTACTTC. It encodes CSVVDRGNETQYF.

The rearrangement links TRBV29-1 to TRBJ2-5; 7 bases are a match to TRBD1. CDR1 is SQVTM, CDR2 ANQGSEA, per germline. V was pared by 3 bases and J by 4 bases, with 5 bases of the junction left unmatched. This CDR3 contains 13 residues. CDR3 bases: TGCAGCGTTGACCTAAGGGGGCGAGAGACCCAGTACTTC. Protein sequence: CSVDLRGRETQYF.

CDR3 amino acids: CANKGQKKETQYF. CDR3 in DNA: TGTGCCAACAAGGGACAGAAGAAAGAGACCCAGTACTTC. The V call is TRBV7-9, the J call TRBJ2-5; TRBD1 matches 7 bases. The CDR3 loop spans 13 amino acids. Germline V lookup: CDR1 SEHNR, CDR2 FQNEAQ (reference sequence). V was pared by 10 bases and J by 3 bases, with 8 bases of the junction left unmatched.

V is TRBV7-6 and J is TRBJ1-4; TRBD1 aligns across 8 bases. After removal of 5 bases from V and 7 bases from J, the junction contained 3 bases not matched to a gene. Looked up from germline, CDR1 is SGHVS and CDR2 is FNYEAQ. The CDR3 runs 13 residues. CDR3 residues: CASSDRGGEKLFF. The CDR3 region has the DNA TGTGCCAGCAGCGACAGGGGAGGTGAAAAACTGTTTTTT.

The chain carries TRBV18 and TRBJ1-2; D gene unclear. Germline V gives CDR1 KGHSH, CDR2 LQKENI. V lost 3 bases and J lost 3, with 14 bases in between. This CDR3 has 15 amino acids. CDR3 bases: TGTGCCAGCTCACCCAACGAGAGGGCGGACTATGGCTACACCTTC. It is translated as CASSPNERADYGYTF.

V is TRBV5-1 and J is TRBJ2-7; D may match TRBD1 or TRBD2 (6 bases each). Germline lookup yields CDR1 SGHRS and CDR2 YFSETQ. Trimming removed 6 bases from V and 5 bases from J, with 21 bases in between. The CDR3 length is 15 residues. DNA of the CDR3: TGCGCCAGCACCAAATCGGGGGACACACCTAACGAGCAGTACTTC. This sequence encodes CASTKSGDTPNEQYF.

The gene calls are TRBV6-2 or TRBV6-3 and TRBJ2-4; 7 bases are a match to TRBD2. CDR3 length: 18 amino acids. Germline V lookup: CDR1 MNHEY, CDR2 SVGEGT. Trimming cost V 6 bases and J 0 bases; bases outside gene matches: 14. The CDR3 region is CASSFFERGRVAKNIQYF. In DNA, the CDR3 is TGTGCCAGCAGCTTCTTTGAGCGGGGCAGGGTAGCCAAAAACATTCAGTACTTC.

This clonotype was recorded a few times. V is TRBV21-1 and J is TRBJ2-1; the table's D call TRBD1 went unverified against the DNA. TRBV21-1 is described as a pseudogene. The CDR3 spans 20 residues. CDR3 residues: CASKAKRTDWKGDSYNEQFF. In DNA form, the CDR3 reads TGTGCCAGCAAAGCAAAGAGGACAGACTGGAAGGGGGACTCCTACAATGAGCAGTTCTTC.

The chain is built from TRBV24-1 and TRBJ2-3; the match to TRBD1 covers 7 bases. V was pared by 9 bases and J by 10 bases, with 6 bases of the junction left unmatched. Per the germline V gene, CDR1 is KGHDR and CDR2 is SFDVKD. This CDR3 spans 11 amino acids. This chain's CDR3 is CATGDRKAQYF. The CDR3 nucleotides are TGTGCCACCGGGGACAGAAAGGCGCAGTATTTT.

This clonotype was seen more than once but under ten times. V and J are TRBV6-2 or TRBV6-3 and TRBJ2-7; no firm D call. The CDR3 is 12 amino acids. V lost 7 bases and J lost 4, with 11 bases in between. In germline, CDR1 is MNHEY, CDR2 SVGEGT. The CDR3 region is CASTEDTYEQYF. CDR3 DNA sequence: TGTGCCAGCACAGAGGATACTTACGAGCAGTACTTC.

This chain connects TRBV11-3 to TRBJ1-4; D is perhaps TRBD1 (5 bases). There are 11 residues in the CDR3. The V gene lost 8 bases and the J gene lost 8 bases, with 9 bases spanning the gap. The germline CDR1 and CDR2 sequences are SGHNT and YENEEA. As DNA, the CDR3 is TGTGCCAGCGCAGGGCGGGAAAAACTGTTTTTT. Its protein is CASAGREKLFF.

This clonotype has more than one count but fewer than ten. The chain uses TRBV29-1 and TRBJ2-1, with D maybe TRBD1 (5 bases). This CDR3 spans 14 amino acids. Germline V gene data show CDR1 as SQVTM and CDR2 as ANQGSEA. Trimming removed 4 bases at V and 4 bases at J, with 14 bases between. CDR3 loop: CSVGFAGQYNEQFF. The CDR3 DNA is TGCAGCGTTGGGTTTGCAGGGCAGTACAATGAGCAGTTCTTC.

A word on this clonotype: One end of the junction is discordant with germline, which a read error may explain. The rearrangement links TRBV4-2 to TRBJ2-5, with D unresolved. CDR3 size: 18 residues. Germline values: CDR1 LGHNA, CDR2 YNFKEQ. The CDR3 sequence is CASSQDHSVQGGEETQYF. In DNA form, the CDR3 reads TGTGCCAGCAGTCAAGATCATTCGGTCCAAGGTGGGGAAGAGACCCAGTACTTC.

This chain connects TRBV20-1 to TRBJ1-4; D gene unclear. The CDR3 contains 15 residues. Germline values: CDR1 DFQATT, CDR2 SNEGSKA (reference sequence). Trimming cost V 0 bases and J 2 bases, with 10 bases left between them. The CDR3 here is CSARDLKGTNEKLFF. DNA for the CDR3: TGCAGTGCTAGAGACCTGAAGGGCACTAATGAAAAACTGTTTTTT.

In this sample, this clonotype turned up a few times. This CDR3 reads CSAQGASGEQYF. CDR3 nucleotide sequence: TGCAGCGCCCAGGGGGCATCGGGCGAGCAGTACTTC. This chain uses TRBV29-1 with TRBJ2-7; 8 nucleotides match TRBD1. The J segment lost 6 bases and the V segment lost 7 bases, leaving 8 bases of the junction unmatched. The CDR3 covers 12 residues. From germline, CDR1 is SQVTM and CDR2 ANQGSEA.